This TCR beta chain was observed in a study of Graves' ophthalmopathy and Graves' hyperthyroidism. Pregnant or lactating patients and those with other autoimmune diseases or uncontrolled infections were excluded. CDR3 length: 17 amino acids. V lost 4 bases to trimming and J lost 1 base; unmatched junction nucleotides: 9. Germline CDR1 reads MNHNS; CDR2 reads SASEGT. The authors amplified TCR beta CDR3 regions from RNA transcripts. Second-round multiplex PCR came after a first-round RT-PCR that employed HTBI primers. TCRdb called the multiplex PCR reads again in MiXCR, with one record for every CDR3 protein. The table shows just over 600,000 distinct CDR3 sequences, with 22% occurring only once. This clonotype was recorded once.

The chain has TRBV6-1 and TRBJ2-4; 8 nucleotides match TRBD2. This clonotype originated in a woman aged 18 to 35 with stable Graves' hyperthyroidism. Some clones in this sample may be carry-over from other donors' samples. The specimen was peripheral blood. This CDR3 is CASSALSGTAAKNIQYF. In DNA form, the CDR3 reads TGTGCCAGCAGTGCCCTTAGCGGGACGGCCGCCAAAAACATTCAGTACTTC.